This T cell receptor (beta chain) was identified in a study of CD4 T cells in relation to SARS-CoV-2 and coronaviruses. Clones were read by immunoSEQ multiplex PCR, and TCRdb kept only the in-frame ones, dropping some. The sample has about 30,000 clones, 65% to 80% seen once. On this clone: Its target is unknown.

Germline CDR1 reads LNHDA; CDR2 reads SQIVND (reference sequence). V lost 2 bases to trimming and J lost 0 bases; unmatched junction nucleotides: 12. CDR3 length equals 19 residues. The V gene is TRBV19, the J gene TRBJ1-5, with 8 bases that match TRBD1. Sequenced: memory CD4+ T cells from PBMCs, cultured in vitro. The clonotype originates from an adult with COVID-19. This CDR3 is CASSIIRGLGDYSNQPQHF. CDR3 nucleotides: TGTGCCAGTAGTATAATCAGGGGGCTCGGGGATTATAGCAATCAGCCCCAGCATTTT.